This TCR beta chain stems from a study of shared clonotypes between healthy human individuals. Some clones are missing from TCRdb's copy, which holds only in-frame ones; the method was immunoSEQ multiplex PCR. There are millions of clones in the sample; approximately 95% occur only once, and 0.3% to 0.4% lies in the top ten. Per germline, CDR1 SGHNT and CDR2 YENEEA. This CDR3 is built from 16 residues. The V segment lost 2 bases and the J segment 5 bases; nucleotides outside the gene matches: 5. The origin of this receptor is a man in his late teens or twenties in good health. Some clones in this sample may be carry-over from other donors' samples. The gene calls are TRBV11-3 and TRBJ2-1; TRBD2 aligns across 11 bases. The sequencing sample was made of naive CD4+ T cells from PBMCs. Described subset: CD45RA+ positively selected. CDR3 sequence reads: CASSLLSGRGHNEQFF. In nucleotides, the CDR3 is TGTGCCAGCAGCTTACTTAGCGGGAGGGGTCACAATGAGCAGTTCTTC.